Listed below are T cell receptor beta chains from one sample, sequenced in a study of liver allograft versus peripheral blood T cells. TCRdb called the reads again in MiXCR, with one record for every CDR3 protein. The sample shows some 9,200 distinct CDR3 sequences, 26% of them seen only once. These receptors were taken from a human patient who had a liver transplant. Some of the T cells might come from the graft donor. CDR3s leave out the opening cysteine and the closing phenylalanine or tryptophan.

V	J	CDR3
TRBV12-3/TRBV12-4	TRBJ2-6	ASRQGSNVLT
TRBV27	TRBJ1-1	ASSTRQGGNVAF
TRBV9	TRBJ2-5	ASSVGLPGQGGETQY
TRBV19	TRBJ1-1	ASSIGGEVAEAF
TRBV18	TRBJ1-3	ASSPQVSAGNTIY
TRBV25-1	TRBJ1-4	ASSEGGGREKLF
TRBV30	TRBJ1-5	AWSGSNQPQH
TRBV6-1	TRBJ2-5	AVSGTYQETQY
TRBV19	TRBJ1-2	ASSHTDYGYT
TRBV6-2/TRBV6-3	TRBJ2-7	ASTMGTEQY
TRBV28	TRBJ1-4	ASRNGGNEKLF
TRBV19	TRBJ2-4	ASTLRGAAKNIQY
TRBV27	TRBJ2-5	ASSLRLAGETQY
TRBV15	TRBJ2-5	ATSREDREGETQY
TRBV20-1	TRBJ2-1	SAKPGVGYNEQF
TRBV7-9	TRBJ2-2	ASSPPVWDRGRTGELF
TRBV29-1	TRBJ1-5	SVADGLMGNQPQH
TRBV11-2	TRBJ1-2	ASSLDRGARSNYGYT
TRBV6-1	TRBJ1-6	ASSEEGGSPLH
TRBV7-3	TRBJ2-3	ASSFGQGTDTQY
TRBV7-2	TRBJ1-3	ASSRQRGSSGNTIY
TRBV6-1	TRBJ2-5	ASSEVELAGPAQETQY
TRBV19	TRBJ1-6	ASSIPRSGADNSPLH
TRBV6-1	TRBJ1-1	ASSETENTEAF
TRBV24-1	TRBJ2-1	ATSGLAGEEQF
TRBV9	TRBJ2-3	ASSVSTNPTDTQY
TRBV20-1	TRBJ2-3	SARELGGPTDTQY
TRBV29-1	TRBJ2-1	SVEDSGVYNEQF
TRBV20-1	TRBJ1-6	SARDLGAGGESPLH
TRBV12-3/TRBV12-4	TRBJ1-1	ASSRQVEAF
TRBV20-1	TRBJ1-3	SAVPNDRGHSGNTIY
TRBV24-1	TRBJ2-3	ATSDSTQGSPTDTQY
TRBV7-9	TRBJ1-4	ASSTGLANEKLF
TRBV5-5	TRBJ2-6	ASGLGGLAGANVLT
TRBV7-2	TRBJ2-2	ASDRTGNTGELF
TRBV6-5	TRBJ1-3	ASSYSTVGGDSGNTIY
TRBV27	TRBJ2-7	ASSLGLAGGINEQY
TRBV7-2	TRBJ1-6	ASSLALAANNSPLH
TRBV6-6	TRBJ1-5	ASRGDGNQPQH
TRBV5-6	TRBJ1-1	ASSVHRITEAF
TRBV24-1	TRBJ2-3	ATSVTGGTDTQY
TRBV10-3	TRBJ2-1	AISARQGWDEQF
TRBV27	TRBJ2-7	ASSLNSGIEQY
TRBV7-9	TRBJ2-5	ASSLVAGGSTETQY
TRBV28	TRBJ1-2	ASSEGHRSYGYT
TRBV3-1	TRBJ1-3	ASSQDQGAGGNTIY
TRBV28	TRBJ1-2	ASSLTGTGGRVGGYT
TRBV30	TRBJ1-2	AWDLQGNYGYT
TRBV20-1	TRBJ1-5	SARAEIGQHGDQPQH
TRBV28	TRBJ1-4	ASSLLDRGHAATNEKLF
TRBV28	TRBJ1-5	ASSPVFDSNQPQH